The rows below give T cell receptor beta chains drawn from one sample of a study of CD8+CD57+ T cells in acquired aplastic anemia. TCRdb passed the reads through MiXCR, listing each CDR3 protein once. The sample contains more than 250,000 distinct CDR3 sequences, 50% to 70% of which appear only once. Sequenced sample: sorted CD4+, CD8+, or CD8+CD57+ T cells (not recorded which) from PBMCs. These receptors all come from a human donor with severe aplastic anemia or a healthy control (not recorded which). Both conserved end residues are part of each CDR3. D genes are given only for firm matches. Clone size, where shown, is once, few, many, or a class for clones that have expanded.

cdr3_aa	cdr3_nt	v_call	clone_size	j_call	d_call
CASSSTSAAHGELFF	TGTGCCAGCAGCTCAACGTCGGCCGCCCACGGGGAGCTGTTTTTT	TRBV7-3	NA	TRBJ2-2	NA
CASSLGGLAGAEEQYF	TGTGCCAGCAGCCTAGGAGGACTAGCGGGGGCCGAGGAGCAGTACTTC	TRBV7-6	NA	TRBJ2-7	TRBD2
CASSQTSGQYNEQFF	TGTGCCAGCAGCCAGACTAGCGGGCAGTACAATGAGCAGTTCTTC	TRBV11-2	NA	TRBJ2-1	TRBD2
CASSYLGGGDGYTF	TGTGCCAGCAGTTACCTAGGGGGCGGGGATGGCTACACCTTC	TRBV6-5	NA	TRBJ1-2	TRBD1
CSARGPSYETQYF	TGCAGTGCCCGGGGACCATCCTACGAGACCCAGTACTTC	TRBV20-1	NA	TRBJ2-5	NA
CASSQRLAGGYNEQFF	TGCGCCAGCAGCCAACGACTAGCGGGGGGTTACAATGAGCAGTTCTTC	TRBV5-1	NA	TRBJ2-1	TRBD2
CASSSIGGANQYF	TGTGCCAGCAGCTCAATAGGGGGGGCGAACCAGTACTTC	TRBV7-2	many	TRBJ2-5	NA
CASSVGSPQGGTEAFF	TGTGCCAGCAGCGTAGGTTCCCCGCAGGGCGGCACTGAAGCTTTCTTT	TRBV9	many	TRBJ1-1	NA
CASGTQGVGTDTQYF	TGTGCTAGTGGGACCCAGGGGGTTGGCACAGATACGCAGTATTTT	TRBV12-5	once	TRBJ2-3	TRBD1
CASSYRETNEQFF	TGTGCCAGCAGTTACCGCGAGACTAACGAGCAGTTCTTC	TRBV6-6	medium-sized	TRBJ2-1	NA
CAVRMTGSGYTIYF	TGTGCCGTTCGGATGACAGGGTCTGGCTACACCATATATTTT	TRBV6-5	NA	TRBJ1-3	TRBD1
CASNPSGLGQETEYF	TGTGCCAGCAACCCCTCGGGTCTGGGGCAAGAGACAGAGTACTTC	TRBV7-3	NA	TRBJ2-5	NA
CASGGTVNEKLFF	TGTGCCAGCGGGGGGACCGTTAATGAAAAACTGTTTTTT	TRBV2	few	TRBJ1-4	NA
CSVADRGRTETQYF	TGCAGCGTTGCCGACAGGGGGCGCACAGAGACCCAGTACTTC	TRBV29-1	NA	TRBJ2-5	TRBD1
CASRTGFSGNTIYF	TGTGCCAGTCGGACAGGGTTCTCTGGAAACACCATATATTTT	TRBV6-5	many	TRBJ1-3	TRBD1
CASSVGQDTEAFF	TGTGCCAGCAGCGTAGGACAGGACACTGAAGCTTTCTTT	TRBV9	NA	TRBJ1-1	NA
CSAPASVETQYF	TGCAGTGCTCCGGCCAGCGTGGAGACCCAGTACTTC	TRBV20-1	NA	TRBJ2-5	NA
CATPGQWIYEQYF	TGTGCCACTCCCGGACAGTGGATCTACGAGCAGTACTTC	TRBV24-1	NA	TRBJ2-7	NA